This TCR beta chain was obtained from a study of T cell repertoires in cytomegalovirus infection. Study context: CMV infection together with matching HLA type was indicated by public TCR beta signatures.

This CDR3 is built from 16 residues. V lost 6 bases and J lost 3; bases outside the gene matches: 8. Germline CDR1 reads ENHRY; CDR2 reads SYGVKD. TCRdb fed the reads into MiXCR, producing one record per CDR3 protein. The table records under 600,000 distinct CDR3 sequences, approximately 17% of them present only once. This clonotype was seen repeatedly, ten times or more. Its matching antigen is unknown. Notes on the study in general: It was HLA-C-restricted CMV-specific TCR beta clonotypes that dominated the response ex vivo.

The source material was CD8+ T cells from PBMCs. The sequence was obtained from a human donor in good health (CMV status not recorded). Some clones in this sample may be carry-over from other donors' samples. The V call is TRBV10-3, the J call TRBJ2-3; 11 bases map to TRBD2. CDR3 residues: CAIRVTSGRDTDTQYF. The CDR3 DNA is TGTGCCATCAGAGTTACTAGCGGGAGAGATACAGATACGCAGTATTTT.